This passage covers 3 T cell receptor beta chains from one sample sequenced in a study of OX40 agonist ivuxolimab in advanced cancers. Clones were sequenced by immunoSEQ multiplex PCR, and TCRdb holds only the in-frame ones, with some missing. The repertoire holds over 50,000 clones, with over 80% as singletons. Sequenced here: CD4+ or CD8+ T cells sorted from blood, sampled in a trial of the OX40 agonist ivuxolimab. The receptors were gathered from an adult with an advanced solid tumor such as melanoma, head and neck, liver or kidney cancer.

This rearrangement joins TRBV19 to TRBJ1-2; no firm D call. Trimming took off 3 bases at V and 8 bases at J, with 16 bases between the two ends. This CDR3 comprises 14 residues. Germline values: CDR1 LNHDA, CDR2 SQIVND (reference sequence). CDR3 loop: CASSIPYPGGGYTF. The CDR3 region has the DNA TGTGCCAGTAGTATCCCCTATCCCGGAGGCGGCTACACCTTC.

This clone appeared a few times. The chain joins TRBV2 to TRBJ1-2; tentative D call: TRBD1 (6 bases). Trimming shortened V by 4 bases and J by 5 bases, and 20 bases separated the two germline ends. Germline V gene lookup returns CDR1 SNHLY and CDR2 FYNNEI. The CDR3 length is 16 residues. Written as DNA, the CDR3 is TGTGCCAGCAGTGGAGCCAGGGGACGCTTTGGGTATGGCTACACCTTC. It encodes CASSGARGRFGYGYTF.

Of note for this clone: Other DNA sequences in the sample encode the same CDR3. CDR3 sequence: CSVDGGGGAGGSYNEQFF. In DNA form, the CDR3 reads TGCAGCGTTGACGGTGGGGGCGGGGCAGGAGGTTCCTACAATGAGCAGTTCTTC. The rearrangement uses TRBV29-1 and TRBJ2-1; D assignment may be TRBD1 or TRBD2 (6 bases each). The germline V and J ends were trimmed by 3 bases and 1 base, with 22 bases remaining between them. Per the germline V gene, CDR1 is SQVTM and CDR2 is ANQGSEA. There are 18 residues in the CDR3.